This T cell receptor (beta chain) comes out of a study of cytomegalovirus exposure and HLA in healthy donors. The study, taken as a whole, reports: Later on, analysis showed that most CMV-associated TCR beta chains appeared to be HLA-restricted.

The germline V gene has CDR1 SGHNT and CDR2 YYREEE (reference sequence). The length of the CDR3 is 18 residues. V gave up 1 base and J gave up 4 bases; unmatched junction bases: 12. About this clone itself: Its antigen is still unknown.

It was with 60 Vbeta and 13 Jbeta primers that the PCR ran. The data were produced by immunoSEQ multiplex PCR, yet TCRdb's version contains in-frame clones alone and is incomplete. The sample lists over 100,000 clones, roughly 82% occurring once. The specimen sequenced was PBMCs. The V gene is TRBV5-4, the J gene TRBJ2-5, with TRBD1 matching 11 bases. This receptor was identified in a male donor in good health and CMV-seropositive. The CDR3 sequence is CASSLMGQGERGGETQYF. The CDR3 DNA is TGTGCCAGCAGCTTGATGGGACAGGGGGAAAGAGGGGGAGAGACCCAGTACTTC. Drawing the rest from reference TRBV5-4 and TRBJ2-5, the complete variable domain is ETGVTQSPTHLIKTRGQQVTLRCSSQSGHNTVSWYQQALGQGPQFIFQYYREEENGRGNFPPRFSGLQFPNYSSELNVNALELDDSALYLCASSLMGQGERGGETQYFGPGTRLLVL.